This TCR beta chain was captured in a study of radiotherapy plus CTLA-4 blockade in lung cancer. Study-level background: Patients showed objective responses in about 20% of cases, and disease control was achieved by less than 35%.

Study-level results: Per reports, early blood T cell clone dynamics, plus interferon-beta, forecast response most strongly. In blood, TCR clones derived from the tumor expanded after radiotherapy plus ipilimumab.

Data came from immunoSEQ multiplex PCR; TCRdb stores just in-frame clones and leaves some out. This table holds some 40,000 clones, roughly four fifths found once. In chemo-refractory metastatic non-small-cell lung cancer, patients got ipilimumab CTLA-4 blockade together with focal radiation. Points on this clone: As yet, its antigen is unknown.

This sample comprised peripheral blood, obtained from a patient treated with radiotherapy plus ipilimumab. This clonotype was obtained from a human donor with non-small cell lung cancer whose response to radiotherapy plus ipilimumab could not be evaluated.

CDR3 in amino acids: CASSYASGRVFDTGELFF. The DNA of the CDR3 is TGCGCCAGCAGCTACGCTAGCGGGAGGGTATTTGACACCGGGGAGCTGTTTTTT. V and J are TRBV4-3 and TRBJ2-2, with 12 nucleotides matching TRBD2. CDR1 and CDR2 from the germline V gene are LGHNA and YSLEER. With 5 bases clipped from V and 3 bases from J, the junction kept 10 bases outside the gene matches. The CDR3 runs 18 residues.